Below are 8 T cell receptor beta chains sequenced from a single sample in a study of graft-versus-host responses after intestinal transplantation. TCRdb's copy holds only in-frame clones and misses some; the assay was immunoSEQ multiplex PCR. Of 96,000 or so clones listed, 80% to 95% are singletons. The antigens for these receptors are not known. The input for sequencing was unstimulated CD4+ T cells sorted from spleen or lymph node cells, taken before intestinal transplant. The origin of the receptors is a human donor who received an intestinal transplant.

V gene TRBV28 combines with J gene TRBJ1-6; D possibly corresponds to TRBD1 (5 bases). V lost 4 bases and J 6 bases, leaving 10 bases between the germline ends. This CDR3 is built from 14 residues. CDR1 is MDHEN and CDR2 is SYDVKM in the germline V gene. The CDR3 sequence: CASSYQGINSPLHF. DNA of the CDR3: TGTGCCAGCAGTTACCAGGGAATTAATTCACCCCTCCACTTT.

J is TRBJ2-1 and V is TRBV12-5; 7 bases match TRBD1. CDR3 length: 15 residues. Germline values: CDR1 LGHNT, CDR2 FRNRAP. After removal of 2 bases from V and 7 bases from J, the junction contained 8 bases not matched to a gene. CDR3 DNA sequence: TGTGCTAGTGGTTTGATCACAGGGGCCAGGAATGAGCAGTTCTTC. Translation: CASGLITGARNEQFF.

This clone showed up just a few times. The chain couples TRBV20-1 to TRBJ2-7; D is perhaps TRBD2 (5 bases). The length of the CDR3 is 10 residues. Germline values: CDR1 DFQATT, CDR2 SNEGSKA (reference sequence). V lost 6 bases to trimming and J lost 3 bases, with 6 bases between them. CDR3 protein: CSAGLYEQYF. The CDR3 DNA sequence: TGCAGTGCCGGACTCTACGAGCAGTACTTC.

This chain links TRBV18 with TRBJ2-2; TRBD1 matches 9 bases. J was trimmed by 6 bases and V by 2 bases; bases with no gene match: 4. Per the germline V gene, CDR1 is KGHSH and CDR2 is LQKENI. The CDR3 totals 15 residues. CDR3 amino acids: CASSPSDRGSGELFF. The CDR3 region has the DNA TGTGCCAGCTCACCAAGTGACAGGGGGTCCGGGGAGCTGTTTTTT. Full variable domain (outside the CDR3, taken from reference TRBV18 and TRBJ2-2): NAGVMQNPRHLVRRRGQEARLRCSPMKGHSHVYWYRQLPEEGLKFMVYLQKENIIDESGMPKERFSAEFPKEGPSILRIQQVVRGDSAAYFCASSPSDRGSGELFFGEGSRLTVL.

This clone was counted between two and nine times. The chain employs TRBV2 and TRBJ2-5, with 12 bases identical to TRBD1. V shed 6 bases, J shed 10 bases, and the junction held 6 bases outside the gene matches. The CDR3 length is 13 residues. CDR1 SNHLY and CDR2 FYNNEI come from the germline V gene. The CDR3 sequence is CASSTGTGGGQYF. The DNA for the CDR3 is TGTGCCAGCAGCACCGGGACAGGGGGCGGCCAGTACTTC.

The chain couples TRBV9 to TRBJ2-2; 11 nucleotides align to TRBD2. The CDR3 runs to 16 residues. CDR1 and CDR2 from the germline V gene are SGDLS and YYNGEE. V lost 2 bases and J lost 5; bases outside the gene matches: 5. CDR3 sequence reads: CASSVQLAGVTGELFF. In nucleotides, the CDR3 is TGTGCCAGCAGCGTCCAACTAGCGGGAGTTACCGGGGAGCTGTTTTTT.

V gene TRBV6-6 combines with J gene TRBJ2-3, with D unclear. The V end was cut by 7 bases, the J end by 1 base, with 15 bases between. The CDR3 contains 15 residues. Germline V gene lookup returns CDR1 MNHNY and CDR2 SVGAGI (reference sequence). The CDR3 loop is CASIGLGSGTDTQYF. CDR3 sequence (DNA): TGTGCCAGCATAGGCCTAGGTTCTGGCACAGATACGCAGTATTTT.

The rearrangement links TRBV6-1 to TRBJ1-2; D is perhaps TRBD1 (6 bases). Germline values: CDR1 MNHNS, CDR2 SASEGT. The length of the CDR3 is 12 residues. Trimming pared 6 bases from V and 12 bases from J, leaving 17 bases between. CDR3 region: CASRGQPLTNTF. In nucleotides, the CDR3 is TGTGCCAGCAGGGGACAACCGCTTACGAACACCTTC.